These 24 T cell receptor beta chains originate from one sample sequenced in a study of blood T cell repertoires in COVID-19. TCRdb keeps only in-frame clones here, not all; method: immunoSEQ multiplex PCR. The sample includes approximately 230,000 clones, nearly 90% of them seen just once. Input material: peripheral blood. The receptor source for this set is a young man with active or convalescent COVID-19.

The gene calls are TRBV5-1 and TRBJ1-2; 9 positions agree with TRBD1. V trimming: 2 bases; J trimming: 8 bases; junction bases outside the gene matches: 7. This CDR3 contains 14 residues. Per germline, CDR1 SGHRS and CDR2 YFSETQ. The CDR3 loop reads CASSFGDREKGYTF. The CDR3 nucleotides are TGCGCCAGCAGCTTTGGGGACAGGGAGAAGGGCTACACCTTC. The complete variable domain, with remaining parts taken from reference TRBV5-1 and TRBJ1-2, reads KAGVTQTPRYLIKTRGQQVTLSCSPISGHRSVSWYQQTPGQGLQFLFEYFSETQRNKGNFPGRFSGRQFSNSRSEMNVSTLELGDSALYLCASSFGDREKGYTFGSGTRLTVV.

In this sample, this clone turned up a few times. The V and J genes are TRBV5-1 and TRBJ1-4; 10 bases are shared with TRBD1. The CDR3 totals 18 residues. Germline V gives CDR1 SGHRS, CDR2 YFSETQ. The V segment lost 0 bases and the J segment 0 bases; nucleotides outside the gene matches: 5. The CDR3 DNA follows: TGCGCCAGCAGCTTGGCCGGGACAGGGGTTCCAACTAATGAAAAACTGTTTTTT. Protein product: CASSLAGTGVPTNEKLFF.

This rearrangement joins TRBV7-9 to TRBJ1-4, with 9 nucleotides matching TRBD1. V was pared by 4 bases and J by 4 bases, with 7 bases of the junction left unmatched. CDR1 is SEHNR, CDR2 FQNEAQ, per germline (reference sequence). This CDR3 is built from 16 residues. CDR3 DNA sequence: TGTGCCAGCAGCTCTCTGGGACAGGGCAATAATGAAAAACTGTTTTTT. This codes for CASSSLGQGNNEKLFF.

The CDR3 bases are TGTGCCAGCAGCGTGTGGGACAGGAACACTGAAGCTTTCTTT. It translates to CASSVWDRNTEAFF. The gene calls are TRBV5-5 and TRBJ1-1; TRBD1 agrees at 7 bases. With 4 bases clipped from V and 1 base from J, the junction kept 4 bases outside the gene matches. Looked up from germline, CDR1 is SGHKS and CDR2 is YYEKEE (reference sequence). The length of the CDR3 is 14 residues.

This chain uses TRBV5-4 with TRBJ2-3, with TRBD1 matching over 8 bases. This CDR3 region has 16 residues. The germline gives CDR1 SGHNT, CDR2 YYREEE (reference sequence). J gave up 2 bases and V 0 bases, and 5 bases lay outside the gene matches. CDR3 in DNA: TGTGCCAGCAGCTTGGGACACAGGGGGAACACAGATACGCAGTATTTT. Encoded protein: CASSLGHRGNTDTQYF.

The V and J genes are TRBV5-6 and TRBJ2-4; D is ambiguous. This CDR3 spans 13 amino acids. CDR1 and CDR2 from the germline V gene are SGHDT and YYEEEE. V lost 0 bases and J lost 1, with 2 bases in between. The CDR3 is CASSLAAKNIQYF. As DNA, the CDR3 is TGTGCCAGCAGCTTGGCGGCCAAAAACATTCAGTACTTC.

The genes are TRBV5-1 and TRBJ2-5, with 8 bases aligning to TRBD1. Germline V gene sequence: CDR1 SGHRS, CDR2 YFSETQ. Losses at the gene ends were 2 bases for V and 4 bases for J; bases not matched to a gene: 1. The CDR3 runs to 13 residues. The DNA for the CDR3 is TGCGCCAGCAGCTTTGGACAGGGAGAGACCCAGTACTTC. Amino acid sequence: CASSFGQGETQYF.

The chain has TRBV18 and TRBJ1-2; D is possibly TRBD1 (5 bases). This CDR3 is built from 14 residues. V lost 3 bases, J lost 7 bases, and 15 bases lay in between. Germline V gene lookup returns CDR1 KGHSH and CDR2 LQKENI. The CDR3 loop is CASSPGGGIGGYTF. In DNA form, the CDR3 reads TGTGCCAGCTCACCCGGGGGGGGAATCGGTGGCTACACCTTC.

The rearrangement links TRBV30 to TRBJ1-4; no reliable D call. Looked up from germline, CDR1 is GTSNPN and CDR2 is SVGIG (reference sequence). V dropped 0 bases and J dropped 4 bases, with 12 bases sitting between them. This CDR3 has 15 residues. CDR3 amino acids: CAWSVSRNGNEKLFF. As DNA, the CDR3 is TGTGCCTGGAGTGTATCCAGGAACGGTAATGAAAAACTGTTTTTT.

V and J are TRBV15 and TRBJ1-4; possible D gene TRBD1, 6 bases. Looked up from germline, CDR1 is LNHNV and CDR2 is YYDKDF (reference sequence). The V end lost 4 bases, the J end lost 11 bases, and 17 bases lay between the germline ends. The CDR3 sequence is 14 residues long. The CDR3 reads CATSIGTTALKLFF. Written as DNA, the CDR3 is TGTGCCACCAGCATAGGGACAACAGCATTGAAACTGTTTTTT.

The CDR3 is CASRPDFKTGDRPSDEQYF. DNA of the CDR3: TGTGCCAGCAGACCCGACTTTAAAACTGGGGACAGACCATCGGACGAGCAGTACTTC. The rearrangement links TRBV5-4 to TRBJ2-7; 7 bases align to TRBD1. Trimming cost V 5 bases and J 5 bases; bases outside gene matches: 25. This CDR3 spans 19 amino acids. CDR1 SGHNT and CDR2 YYREEE come from the germline V gene (reference sequence).

The chain employs TRBV4-3 and TRBJ2-2; D is unresolved. CDR3 length: 12 residues. Trimming pared 1 base from V and 7 bases from J, leaving 4 bases between. CDR1 and CDR2 from the germline V gene are LGHNA and YSLEER. The CDR3 sequence: CASSQAIGELFF. Written as DNA, the CDR3 is TGCGCCAGCAGCCAAGCTATCGGGGAGCTGTTTTTT.

The chain has TRBV27 and TRBJ1-1, with TRBD1 identical over 8 bases. CDR1 is MNHEY and CDR2 is SMNVEV in the germline V gene (reference sequence). Trimming took 4 bases from V and 0 from J; bases not matched to a gene: 4. CDR3 length equals 15 residues. CDR3 nucleotide sequence: TGTGCCAGCAGTTCTATGGACAGGGTGAACACTGAAGCTTTCTTT. It translates to CASSSMDRVNTEAFF.

This clone was observed once. The chain links TRBV3-1 (or the pseudogene TRBV3-2) to TRBJ2-3, with D possibly matching TRBD2 (6 bases). Trimming took 8 bases from V and 2 from J, leaving 20 bases between them. This CDR3 region has 16 residues. Germline lookup yields CDR1 LGHDT and CDR2 YNNKEL (reference sequence). CDR3 region: CASRKEGTPLTDTQYF. The CDR3 nucleotides are TGTGCCAGCCGCAAGGAGGGAACCCCTCTCACAGATACGCAGTATTTT.

V usage is TRBV13 and J usage is TRBJ2-2, with D tentatively TRBD2 (7 bases). CDR3 length equals 18 residues. The V end lost 0 bases, the J end lost 4 bases, and 18 bases lay between the germline ends. In germline, CDR1 is PRHDT, CDR2 FYEKMQ (reference sequence). CDR3 DNA: TGTGCCAGCAGCTTAGGGTATCGGGGCGGGGGCTTCACCGGGGAGCTGTTTTTT. It encodes CASSLGYRGGGFTGELFF.

The chain uses TRBV12-5 and TRBJ1-1, with D tentatively TRBD1 (5 bases). The CDR3 covers 16 residues. Germline values: CDR1 LGHNT, CDR2 FRNRAP. The V end lost 3 bases, the J end lost 2 bases, and 16 bases lay between the germline ends. CDR3 coding DNA: TGTGCTAGTGGTTTCCAAAACGGGGGATTAAACACTGAAGCTTTCTTT. This translates into CASGFQNGGLNTEAFF.

The chain is built from TRBV9 and TRBJ1-2; the D is unclear. Trimming cost V 0 bases and J 7 bases, with 19 bases left between them. Germline CDR1 reads SGDLS; CDR2 reads YYNGEE. The CDR3 runs to 16 residues. The CDR3 sequence: CASSVDWEPRGGGYTF. The CDR3 region has the DNA TGTGCCAGCAGCGTAGACTGGGAACCACGGGGTGGTGGCTACACCTTC.

The chain links TRBV9 to TRBJ1-1, with D possibly being TRBD1 (6 bases). From germline, CDR1 is SGDLS and CDR2 YYNGEE. Trimming pared 4 bases from V and 4 bases from J, leaving 14 bases between. The CDR3 is 14 residues long. The CDR3: CASSLNRVGTEAFF. In DNA form, the CDR3 reads TGTGCCAGCAGCTTGAACAGGGTTGGCACTGAAGCTTTCTTT.

This rearrangement joins TRBV7-8 to TRBJ1-1; unclear D gene. There are 11 residues in the CDR3. Trimming stripped 5 bases from V and 11 bases from J, with 12 bases between. Germline V gene data show CDR1 as SGHVS and CDR2 as FQNEAQ. The CDR3 DNA follows: TGTGCCAGCAGCCTACGGGGTGGGGCTTTCTTT. This sequence encodes CASSLRGGAFF.

The CDR3 loop reads CASSPPGQGPNYGYTF. Here the CDR3 DNA reads TGTGCCAGCAGTCCACCGGGACAGGGGCCCAACTATGGCTACACCTTC. The chain uses TRBV28 and TRBJ1-2; 10 nucleotides match TRBD1. V was pared by 5 bases and J by 2 bases, with 8 bases of the junction left unmatched. The CDR3 runs 16 residues. The germline V gene has CDR1 MDHEN and CDR2 SYDVKM.

V is TRBV6-2 or TRBV6-3 and J is TRBJ1-4, with a possible D match to TRBD1 (5 bases). CDR1 and CDR2 (germline): MNHEY, SVGEGT. This CDR3 contains 15 residues. Between the trimmed V and J ends, which lost 6 bases and 6 bases, there was a span of 17 bases. CDR3 residues: CASSQSGKVDEKLFF. CDR3 nucleotides: TGTGCCAGCAGCCAATCAGGGAAGGTGGATGAAAAACTGTTTTTT.

V is TRBV5-5 and J is TRBJ2-1; 11 bases are a match to TRBD2. This CDR3 is built from 17 residues. The germline gives CDR1 SGHKS, CDR2 YYEKEE (reference sequence). J lost 2 bases, V lost 3 bases, and 7 bases had no gene match. Here the CDR3 DNA reads TGTGCCAGCAGCTCGTACCTAGCGGGGGGACCCTACAATGAGCAGTTCTTC. Its protein is CASSSYLAGGPYNEQFF.

V and J are TRBV19 and TRBJ2-3, with D perhaps TRBD1 (5 bases). The V gene's germline CDR1 is LNHDA and CDR2 SQIVND (reference sequence). This CDR3 has 16 residues. Trimming left V 5 bases short and J 5 bases short, with 20 bases between. The CDR3 region has the DNA TGTGCCAGTAGTCGTGGTACCAGGGCCGTCCTAGATACGCAGTATTTT. Its translation: CASSRGTRAVLDTQYF. Looking up the rest from reference TRBV19 and TRBJ2-3 gives the full variable domain: DGGITQSPKYLFRKEGQNVTLSCEQNLNHDAMYWYRQDPGQGLRLIYYSQIVNDFQKGDIAEGYSVSREKKESFPLTVTSAQKNPTAFYLCASSRGTRAVLDTQYFGPGTRLTVL.

This chain connects TRBV6-2 or TRBV6-3 to TRBJ2-7; 8 bases fit TRBD1. From germline, CDR1 is MNHEY and CDR2 SVGEGT. The CDR3 contains 13 residues. V dropped 6 bases and J dropped 6; count of bases not matched to a gene: 7. The CDR3 nucleotides read TGTGCCAGCAGCGAGGACAGGGCCGCCGAGCAGTACTTC. Amino acids: CASSEDRAAEQYF.